The rows below give T cell receptor beta chains drawn from one sample of a study of T-cell memory formation after mild COVID-19. MiXCR, applied by TCRdb to the 5' RACE reads, yields one record per CDR3 protein. Among under 300,000 distinct CDR3 sequences, roughly 17% were seen once, and the ten largest hold roughly 20%. Sequencing was carried out using PBMCs or a T cell subset sorted from them (not recorded which). Receptors originate from a man between 18 and 35 years old who had mild COVID-19 (a few samples of this study predate the infection). Cell type and time point are not known. Each CDR3 is given with its conserved first and last residue. D genes are given only for firm matches. A row's size may be missing; if present it is once, few, many or a size class.

TRBV2	TRBJ2-2	.	few	TGTGCCAGCAGTGAAAAGGGGACGAACACCGGGGAGCTGTTTTTT	CASSEKGTNTGELFF
TRBV4-3	TRBJ1-4	.	.	TGCGCCAGCAGCCGATCAAAGAGAGGGGGGAGGACTAATGAAAAACTGTTTTTT	CASSRSKRGGRTNEKLFF
TRBV4-2	TRBJ2-5	.	.	TGTGCCAGCAGAGATGGGCAGTCAGAAGGGGAGACCCAGTACTTC	CASRDGQSEGETQYF
TRBV28	TRBJ1-6	.	.	TGTGCCAGCCTTGCGCCCCCCCCTTCCGGTTCACCCCTCCACTTT	CASLAPPPSGSPLHF
TRBV27	TRBJ2-7	.	.	TGTGCCAGCAGTCCCCGACAGAACCGAGCCTACGAGCAGTACTTC	CASSPRQNRAYEQYF
TRBV6-2/TRBV6-3	TRBJ1-1	.	.	TGTGCCAGCAGTTATCAGCCCAGACTGAACACTGAAGCTTTCTTT	CASSYQPRLNTEAFF
TRBV7-9	TRBJ2-3	.	many	TGTGCCAGCAGCTTGGGGAAAGCTTCCACAGATACGCAGTATTTT	CASSLGKASTDTQYF
TRBV18	TRBJ1-1	TRBD1	few	TGTGCCAGCTCACCGCCCGGACAGGGGAACACTGAAGCTTTCTTT	CASSPPGQGNTEAFF
TRBV7-6	TRBJ1-3	TRBD1	few	TGTGCCAGCACTCCGGGACAGGGTTCTGGAAACACCATATATTTT	CASTPGQGSGNTIYF
TRBV6-5	TRBJ2-5	TRBD2	.	TGTGCCAGCAGTCCCGGGAGCGGGGGCATCAAAGAGACCCAGTACTTC	CASSPGSGGIKETQYF
TRBV24-1	TRBJ2-5	.	few	TGTGCCACCAGTTTCCGGGAACAAGAGACCCAGTACTTC	CATSFREQETQYF
TRBV7-2	TRBJ1-5	TRBD1	few	TGTGCCAGTAGAAACGGACAGGGTGATCAGCCCCAGCATTTT	CASRNGQGDQPQHF
TRBV6-2/TRBV6-3	TRBJ2-4	TRBD1	.	TGTGCCAGCAGCCGACAGGGATTGGGCAAAAACATTCAGTACTTC	CASSRQGLGKNIQYF
TRBV7-2	TRBJ2-5	.	few	TGTGCCAGCAGCTCCCGGAACCAAGAGACCCAGTACTTC	CASSSRNQETQYF
TRBV6-5	TRBJ1-2	.	.	TGTGCCAGCAGTGGCGGAGGGGGGGCCTATGGCTACACCTTC	CASSGGGGAYGYTF
TRBV7-3	TRBJ1-1	.	few	TGTGCCAGCAGCTCAGGGTGGGGCACTGAAGCTTTCTTT	CASSSGWGTEAFF
TRBV10-3	TRBJ2-1	.	few	TGTGCCATCAGTGACTTCGGGCAGGGCTCCTACAATGAGCAGTTCTTC	CAISDFGQGSYNEQFF
TRBV6-2/TRBV6-3	TRBJ1-1	.	.	TGTGCCAGCAGTTATAAGTACCACTGGGCTTTCTTT	CASSYKYHWAFF
TRBV4-3	TRBJ2-2	.	.	TGCGCCAGCAGCCACGGGGCCGCCGGGGAGCTGTTTTTT	CASSHGAAGELFF
TRBV12-3/TRBV12-4	TRBJ2-3	.	.	TGTGCCAGCAGTTCCCCGGGGCGGTGGCCAATGGGCACAGATACGCAGTATTTT	CASSSPGRWPMGTDTQYF
TRBV4-3	TRBJ2-7	.	.	TGCGCCAGCAGCCGTGGGGCCTACGATCAGTACTTC	CASSRGAYDQYF
TRBV4-2	TRBJ1-2	TRBD1	few	TGTGCCAGCAGCCAGGATAGCAGACAGGGTATCGGCTACACCTTC	CASSQDSRQGIGYTF
TRBV9	TRBJ2-1	.	few	TGTGCCAGCAGCGTAGGTGAGCAGTTCTTC	CASSVGEQFF
TRBV5-4	TRBJ1-2	.	few	TGTGCCAGCAGCTTGGGTTCACAGCCTGTTTTAAAATCCCCCTTC	CASSLGSQPVLKSPF
TRBV6-2/TRBV6-3	TRBJ2-7	.	.	TGTGCCAGCAGTCACGGGACATTGTACTACGAGCAGTACTTC	CASSHGTLYYEQYF
TRBV7-3	TRBJ2-1	.	.	TGTGCCAGCAGCTTAATGGGGAATAGATACAATGAGCAGTTCTTC	CASSLMGNRYNEQFF
TRBV5-4	TRBJ2-1	TRBD2	.	TGTGCCAGCAGCTTGGTGGGGACTAGCGGTTACAATGAGCAGTTCTTC	CASSLVGTSGYNEQFF
TRBV9	TRBJ2-4	.	few	TGTGCCAGCAGCGTAGTGGCCAGGGAGGCCAAAAACATTCAGTACTTC	CASSVVAREAKNIQYF
TRBV18	TRBJ1-6	.	.	TGTGCCAGCTCACCAGAAGGGGTCAGGAATTCACCCCTCCACTTT	CASSPEGVRNSPLHF
TRBV7-6	TRBJ2-7	TRBD1	.	TGTGCCAGCAGCTTAGGGGAACCGGGACAGGCCTACGAGCAGTACTTC	CASSLGEPGQAYEQYF
TRBV6-5	TRBJ2-2	.	.	TGTGCCAGCAGTTACGTGGGGCAGGGGGAGCTGTTTTTT	CASSYVGQGELFF
TRBV4-1	TRBJ2-2	TRBD2	.	TGCGCCAGCAGCCAACTAGCGGGGGGGCTGTCCGGGGAGCTGTTTTTT	CASSQLAGGLSGELFF
TRBV4-3	TRBJ1-6	.	few	TGCGCCAGCAGCCAAGACTCTCCCCAAGATAATTCACCCCTCCACTTT	CASSQDSPQDNSPLHF
TRBV6-5	TRBJ1-1	.	many	TGTGCCAGCAGTTACTCGGCGCGGAACACTGAAGCTTTCTTT	CASSYSARNTEAFF
TRBV7-2	TRBJ2-5	TRBD1	.	TGTGCCAGCAGCTCCATGGGGACAGATCAAGAGACCCAGTACTTC	CASSSMGTDQETQYF
TRBV4-3	TRBJ2-1	.	many	TGCGCCAGCTCAAAAGGATTGGGAGATCCCAATGAGCAGTTCTTC	CASSKGLGDPNEQFF
TRBV12-3/TRBV12-4	TRBJ1-1	.	.	TGTGCCAGCGGCTCAGGGGTCACTGAAGCTTTCTTT	CASGSGVTEAFF
TRBV2	TRBJ2-3	.	.	TGTGCCAGCACCGAAAACGTGGATGCCGTGGATACGCAGTATTTT	CASTENVDAVDTQYF
TRBV7-2	TRBJ2-4	TRBD1	many	TGTGCCAGCAGCTTAGCGCAAGGACAGGGAGTCAAAAACATTCAGTACTTC	CASSLAQGQGVKNIQYF
TRBV7-9	TRBJ1-5	.	few	TGTGCCAGCAGCTCCTCCGGGGCGAGCAATCAGCCCCAGCATTTT	CASSSSGASNQPQHF
TRBV5-1	TRBJ2-1	.	few	TGCGCCAGCAGCTTGGACAAGAATGAGCAGTTCTTC	CASSLDKNEQFF
TRBV7-2	TRBJ2-3	TRBD2	.	TGTGCCAGCAGCACCGGCCTCCTAGCGGGGGGCCCCCCAGATACGCAGTATTTT	CASSTGLLAGGPPDTQYF
TRBV7-6	TRBJ2-7	.	few	TGTGCCAGCAGCCAGAGGCTAGGTAACGAGCAGTACTTC	CASSQRLGNEQYF